This T cell receptor beta chain was recorded in a study of blood T cell repertoires in COVID-19 (dated by TCRdb to the early 2020s). Regarding the study in general: Samples from collaborators originated in the United States, Italy and Spain and spanned both the acute and convalescent phases of COVID-19. The material from the prospective study consisted of cDNA or gDNA derived from T cells, B-cell-depleted T cells, or PBMCs. The samples were drawn from the first 160 participants of the ongoing ImmuneRACE study and from under 1,500 subjects provided by 6 global collaborators. Nearly every sample came with metadata listing a de-identified subject ID, COVID-19 status, age in years and sex. HLA class I and class II types, where available, came from metadata supplied by the sample provider rather than from assay-based typing. The dataset comprised deeply sampled blood TCRbeta repertoires from subjects exposed to, actively infected with, or recovered from COVID-19. The repertoires were released in a freely available public database meant as a resource for research on the immune response to SARS-CoV-2. What the study reported, not specific to this receptor: How much clinical and demographic metadata was included differed by source and by participant, and the metadata was provided uncurated.

The CDR3 numbers 15 residues from cysteine through phenylalanine. The entry retains the CDR3 DNA only, 45 bases that are in frame from base 1. A distance of 20 bases separates the germline ends of V and J, which lose 6 bases and 6 bases respectively. According to the germline V gene, CDR1 reads MDHEN and CDR2 reads SYDVKM. This clone was recorded once. This clone's antigen is unknown. No base qualities exist here, and no much larger clone lies one base off it. TCRbeta CDR3 regions were amplified from genomic DNA by means of the immunoSEQ Assay, a bias-controlled multiplex PCR. The source study handled its data this way. The number of nucleated cells in each sample was estimated by amplification of reference gene primers within the assay. To quantify the absolute abundance of each unique TCRbeta CDR3 rearrangement, sequence reads were collapsed and filtered. For each sample, productive Simpson clonality was calculated by taking the square root of Simpson's diversity index across productive rearrangements. The immuneACCESS repertoire file appears here via TCRdb, limited to in-frame rearrangements. These files lack a portion of the clones; in checked studies, under half of the deficit traces to unresolved V genes, and the cause of the others is not known. V, J and clone size were drawn from that table, and D and trimming were deduced from the DNA. For this sample the table gives hundreds of thousands of clones, of which around 84% were detected only once. Together, the top ten hold approximately 6.1% of the sample.

Each collaborating institution followed its own protocols to collect whole blood in K2EDTA tubes. For TCRbeta analysis, collaborator samples were shipped as frozen whole blood, as isolated PBMCs, or as DNA extracted from either sample type. The sample was peripheral blood. The receptor's source is a man at least 80 years old with acute or convalescent COVID-19. The rearrangement combines TRBV28 with TRBJ1-2; too little of a D gene remains to name it. DNA sequence: TGTGCCAGCAGCCCTGCGGGCATAGGATCCGATGGCTACACCTTC. Its amino acids are CASSPAGIGSDGYTF.